This T cell receptor (beta chain) was obtained from a study of T cells after yellow fever vaccination. Study details: Fractions of limited cellularity were prepared by means of SMART-Seq v4 Ultra Low Input. Findings and caveats of the study: Among all clonotypes, a small share was observed in both CD4 and CD8 compartments. The booster saw the reappearance of most primary-vaccination clones (around 95% CD4, roughly 90% CD8).

The authors made TCR cDNA by 5'RACE template switching, adding a universal primer site and UMIs. MiXCR, applied by TCRdb to the 5' RACE reads, yields one record per CDR3 protein. The sample gives about 73,000 distinct CDR3 sequences, roughly 7.7% of which show up once; roughly 41% is in the top ten. This clonotype was seen more than once but under ten times. Its antigen is not identified. Sample: CD8+ T cells sorted from PBMCs, taken on the day of the yellow fever booster vaccination. This receptor was obtained from a man aged 30-40 years who received the YFV17D yellow fever vaccine.

Here the CDR3 DNA reads TGTGCCATCAGTGAGGGATTCCCCAACGAGCAGTACTTC. This gives the protein CAISEGFPNEQYF. V gene TRBV10-3 combines with J gene TRBJ2-7; no definite D call. Germline assignment: CDR1 ENHRY and CDR2 SYGVKD. This CDR3 region has 13 residues. The ends were cut back, 2 bases at V and 5 bases at J, with 10 bases in the middle.